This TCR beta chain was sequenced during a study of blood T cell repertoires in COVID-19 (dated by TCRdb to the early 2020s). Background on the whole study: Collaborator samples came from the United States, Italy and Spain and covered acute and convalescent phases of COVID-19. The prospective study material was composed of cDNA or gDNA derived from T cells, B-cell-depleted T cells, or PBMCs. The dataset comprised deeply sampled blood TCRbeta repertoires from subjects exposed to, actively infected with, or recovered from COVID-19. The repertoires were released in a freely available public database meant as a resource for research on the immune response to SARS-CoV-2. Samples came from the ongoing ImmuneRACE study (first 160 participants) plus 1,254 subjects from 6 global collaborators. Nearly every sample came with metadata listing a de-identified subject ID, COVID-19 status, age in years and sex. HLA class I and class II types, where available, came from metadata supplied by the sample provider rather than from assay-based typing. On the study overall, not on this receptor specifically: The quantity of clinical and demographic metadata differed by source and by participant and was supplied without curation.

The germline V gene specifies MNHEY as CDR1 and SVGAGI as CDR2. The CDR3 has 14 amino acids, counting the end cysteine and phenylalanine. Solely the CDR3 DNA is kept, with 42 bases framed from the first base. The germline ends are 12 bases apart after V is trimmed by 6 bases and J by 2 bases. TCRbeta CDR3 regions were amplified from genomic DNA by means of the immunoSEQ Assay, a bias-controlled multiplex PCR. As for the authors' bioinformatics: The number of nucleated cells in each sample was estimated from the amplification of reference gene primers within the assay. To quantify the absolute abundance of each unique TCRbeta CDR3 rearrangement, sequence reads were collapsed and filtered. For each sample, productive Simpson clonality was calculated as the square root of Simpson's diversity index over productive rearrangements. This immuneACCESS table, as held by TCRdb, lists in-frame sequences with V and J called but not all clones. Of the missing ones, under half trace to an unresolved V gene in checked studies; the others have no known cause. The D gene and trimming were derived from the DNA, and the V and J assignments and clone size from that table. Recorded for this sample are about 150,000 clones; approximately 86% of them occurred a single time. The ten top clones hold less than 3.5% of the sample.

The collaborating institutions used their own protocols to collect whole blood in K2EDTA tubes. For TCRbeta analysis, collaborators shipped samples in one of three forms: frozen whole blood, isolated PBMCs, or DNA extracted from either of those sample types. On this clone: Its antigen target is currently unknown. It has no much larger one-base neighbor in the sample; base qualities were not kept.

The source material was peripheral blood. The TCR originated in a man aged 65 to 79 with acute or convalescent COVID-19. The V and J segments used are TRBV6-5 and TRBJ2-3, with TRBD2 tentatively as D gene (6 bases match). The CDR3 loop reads CASRLGGITDTQYF. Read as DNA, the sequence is TGTGCCAGCAGATTAGGCGGGATCACAGATACGCAGTATTTT.